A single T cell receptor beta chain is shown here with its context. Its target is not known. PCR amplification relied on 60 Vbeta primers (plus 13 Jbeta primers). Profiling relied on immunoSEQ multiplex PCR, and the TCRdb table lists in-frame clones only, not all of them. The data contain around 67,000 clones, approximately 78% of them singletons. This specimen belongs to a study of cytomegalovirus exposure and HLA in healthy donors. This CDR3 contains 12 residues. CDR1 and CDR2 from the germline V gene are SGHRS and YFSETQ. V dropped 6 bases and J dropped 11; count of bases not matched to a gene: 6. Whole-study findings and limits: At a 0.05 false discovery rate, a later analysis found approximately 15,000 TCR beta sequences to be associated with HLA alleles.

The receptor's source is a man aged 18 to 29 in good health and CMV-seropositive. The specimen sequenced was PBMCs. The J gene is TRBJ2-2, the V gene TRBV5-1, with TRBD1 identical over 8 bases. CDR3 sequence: CASNNGQGELFF. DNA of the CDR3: TGCGCCAGCAACAACGGACAGGGCGAGCTGTTTTTT. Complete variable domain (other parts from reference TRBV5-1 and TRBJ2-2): KAGVTQTPRYLIKTRGQQVTLSCSPISGHRSVSWYQQTPGQGLQFLFEYFSETQRNKGNFPGRFSGRQFSNSRSEMNVSTLELGDSALYLCASNNGQGELFFGEGSRLTVL.